These 23 T cell receptor beta chains came from one sample sequenced in a study of OX40 agonist ivuxolimab in advanced cancers. Here immunoSEQ multiplex PCR was the method, and the copy in TCRdb shows in-frame clones only, minus some. The sample has 30,000 to 45,000 clones, roughly 91% seen once; the top ten hold about 13%. The source material was CD4+ or CD8+ T cells sorted from blood, sampled in a trial of the OX40 agonist ivuxolimab. The receptors stem from an adult with an advanced solid tumor such as melanoma, head and neck, liver or kidney cancer.

Points on this clone: Sequence at one end of the junction differs from germline and may be a read error. The chain has TRBV7-7 and TRBJ2-5; 9 positions agree with TRBD1. The CDR3 extends over 18 amino acids. Germline loops: CDR1 SSHAT, CDR2 FNYEAQ (reference sequence). The CDR3 DNA sequence: TGTGCTAGCAGCTTATCTACATACTCAGGACAGGGGCAAGAGACCCAGTACTTC. It codes for CASSLSTYSGQGQETQYF.

This chain links TRBV9 with TRBJ1-1; a possible D gene is TRBD1 (6 bases). The CDR3 contains 16 residues. V dropped 0 bases and J dropped 0 bases, with 12 bases sitting between them. CDR1 is SGDLS and CDR2 is YYNGEE in the germline V gene. This CDR3 reads CASSVAIDRMNTEAFF. The CDR3 region has the DNA TGTGCCAGCAGCGTAGCTATAGACAGGATGAACACTGAAGCTTTCTTT.

V is TRBV7-9 and J is TRBJ2-5; 10 bases line up with TRBD1. Germline-derived CDR1 and CDR2 are SEHNR and FQNEAQ (reference sequence). Germline trimming cut 4 bases from V and 0 bases from J; bases unmatched to any gene: 5. This CDR3 is 16 amino acids long. CDR3 DNA sequence: TGTGCCAGCAGCTCCCGGGACAGGGGATACCAAGAGACCCAGTACTTC. Protein product: CASSSRDRGYQETQYF.

The CDR3 sequence: CASSLAVSDTQYF. CDR3 DNA sequence: TGTGCCAGCAGTTTAGCCGTCAGCGATACGCAGTATTTT. This chain joins TRBV28 and TRBJ2-3; D not certain. V was shortened by 2 bases and J by 6 bases, with 9 bases between the two germline ends. Germline CDR1 and CDR2: MDHEN and SYDVKM. The CDR3 covers 13 residues.

The V gene is TRBV27, the J gene TRBJ1-1, with D hard to call. The CDR3 spans 12 residues. V was cut by 6 bases and J by 5 bases, with 10 bases left in between. From germline, CDR1 is MNHEY and CDR2 SMNVEV (reference sequence). The CDR3 DNA is TGTGCCAGCAGCGGGGTTGGGACTGAAGCTTTCTTT. Its protein is CASSGVGTEAFF.

V usage is TRBV13 and J usage is TRBJ2-7, with TRBD1 matching over 10 bases. The germline V gene encodes CDR1 PRHDT and CDR2 FYEKMQ (reference sequence). The CDR3 consists of 16 residues. V lost 0 bases, J lost 7 bases, and 9 bases stayed unmatched. This CDR3 reads CASSLGQGTGVVEQYF. The CDR3, as DNA: TGTGCCAGCAGCTTAGGCCAAGGGACAGGGGTTGTTGAGCAGTACTTC.

The CDR3, as DNA: TGCGCCAGCAGCCAGAGACAAGGGGGGCGTCTGAATCCCTACACCTTC. It translates to CASSQRQGGRLNPYTF. The chain carries TRBV4-3 and TRBJ1-2; the D gene is possibly TRBD1 (6 bases). V was pared by 3 bases and J by 10 bases, with 24 bases between. The germline V gene encodes CDR1 LGHNA and CDR2 YSLEER. CDR3 size: 16 residues.

V and J are TRBV4-1 and TRBJ2-7, with D hard to call. With 1 base removed from V and 1 base from J, the gap between germline ends came to 2 bases. CDR3 length: 12 amino acids. Germline values: CDR1 MGHRA, CDR2 YSYEKL. CDR3 region: CASSQGSYEQYF. CDR3 coding DNA: TGCGCCAGCAGCCAAGGTTCCTACGAGCAGTACTTC.

The chain combines TRBV7-8 with TRBJ2-3; a weak D match, TRBD2 (5 bases). The CDR3 is 15 amino acids. CDR1 and CDR2 (germline): SGHVS, FQNEAQ. Between the trimmed V and J ends, which lost 4 bases and 2 bases, there was a span of 13 bases. CDR3 DNA sequence: TGTGCCAGCAGCTCCGAGCGGTCTCCCACAGATACGCAGTATTTT. It encodes CASSSERSPTDTQYF.

The chain recombines TRBV6-5 with TRBJ2-7; no definite D call. This CDR3 has 11 residues. V was cut by 2 bases and J by 2 bases, with 1 base left in between. CDR1 and CDR2 (germline): MNHEY, SVGAGI. The CDR3 loop reads CASSYAYEQYF. The CDR3, as DNA: TGTGCCAGCAGTTACGCCTACGAGCAGTACTTC.

V is TRBV7-6 and J is TRBJ2-7; 7 bases match TRBD1. The CDR3 spans 13 residues. Trimming at V came to 5 bases and at J to 6 bases, leaving 7 bases not matched to a gene. Germline assignment: CDR1 SGHVS and CDR2 FNYEAQ. The CDR3 DNA reads TGTGCCAGCAGCGCCGGACAGGTTGGCGAGCAGTACTTC. The encoded protein is CASSAGQVGEQYF.

The chain employs TRBV10-3 and TRBJ1-2; perhaps TRBD1 as D (6 bases). Germline CDR1 reads ENHRY; CDR2 reads SYGVKD. CDR3 size: 13 residues. Trimming pared 8 bases from V and 8 bases from J, leaving 18 bases between. The CDR3 nucleotides are TGTGCCATCCGACCAGGGGACCCTCTGGGCTACACCTTC. Protein product: CAIRPGDPLGYTF.

This clone is labeled medium-sized. The genes are TRBV4-3 and TRBJ2-3, with 7 bases identical to TRBD2. This CDR3 is built from 18 residues. V lost 0 bases to trimming and J lost 4 bases; unmatched junction nucleotides: 13. Germline CDR1 LGHNA, CDR2 YSLEER. The CDR3 loop reads CASSQEGIGEGLSDTQYF. The CDR3 coding sequence is TGCGCCAGCAGCCAAGAGGGTATCGGGGAGGGCCTTTCAGATACGCAGTATTTT.

This clone was recorded a few times. The rearrangement uses TRBV19 and TRBJ1-1, with 12 bases aligning to TRBD1. Germline CDR1 and CDR2: LNHDA and SQIVND (reference sequence). V was pared by 11 bases and J by 4 bases, with 5 bases of the junction left unmatched. CDR3 length: 13 residues. The CDR3 nucleotides are TGTGCCGTCGGGACAGGGGGCTTCACTGAAGCTTTCTTT. Amino acids: CAVGTGGFTEAFF.

The chain is built from TRBV7-8 and TRBJ2-1; D tentatively reads TRBD1 or TRBD2 (6 bases each). Trimming cost V 5 bases and J 8 bases, with 10 bases left between them. Germline CDR1 SGHVS, CDR2 FQNEAQ. The CDR3 totals 12 residues. The CDR3 DNA reads as TGTGCCAGCAGCCGGGGGCGGGATGAGCAGTTCTTC. It specifies CASSRGRDEQFF.

The rearrangement joins TRBV4-2 to TRBJ2-7; D remains unclear. The V gene's germline CDR1 is LGHNA and CDR2 YNFKEQ. V lost 0 bases and J lost 0, with 9 bases in between. The length of the CDR3 is 15 residues. CDR3 DNA sequence: TGTGCCAGCAGCCAAGAAGGGCAGGACTCCTACGAGCAGTACTTC. Translating gives CASSQEGQDSYEQYF.

The J gene is TRBJ1-1, the V gene TRBV5-4; the match to TRBD1 covers 7 bases. Per germline, CDR1 SGHNT and CDR2 YYREEE (reference sequence). The CDR3 is made up of 14 amino acids. V lost 4 bases to trimming and J lost 0 bases; unmatched junction nucleotides: 3. CDR3 sequence reads: CASSPDRMNTEAFF. The CDR3 nucleotides are TGTGCCAGCAGCCCGGACAGGATGAACACTGAAGCTTTCTTT.

The CDR3: CASSLEVREGGEQYF. CDR3 sequence (DNA): TGTGCCAGCAGCTTAGAGGTGCGGGAGGGAGGAGAGCAGTACTTC. The chain recombines TRBV7-8 with TRBJ2-7; 9 bases are a match to TRBD2. Germline lookup yields CDR1 SGHVS and CDR2 FQNEAQ. Trimming at V came to 1 base and at J to 7 bases, leaving 8 bases not matched to a gene. CDR3 size: 15 residues.

V usage is TRBV29-1 and J usage is TRBJ2-1, with 8 bases fitting TRBD1. This CDR3 spans 12 amino acids. V shed 4 bases and J 6 bases; nucleotides not matched to a gene: 2. The V gene's germline CDR1 is SQVTM and CDR2 ANQGSEA. The CDR3 reads CSVVTGGNEQFF. Written as DNA, the CDR3 is TGCAGCGTTGTAACAGGGGGCAATGAGCAGTTCTTC.

The chain employs TRBV2 and TRBJ2-6; the D is unclear. Deletions cut 6 bases from V and 5 bases from J, with 26 bases between. This CDR3 region has 19 residues. In germline, CDR1 is SNHLY, CDR2 FYNNEI. The CDR3 nucleotides read TGTGCCAGCAGGGCTTTAAAAACCCGGGCCCCTAAGTGGGCCAACGTCCTGACTTTC. Translated, it gives CASRALKTRAPKWANVLTF. Full variable domain (outside the CDR3, taken from reference TRBV2 and TRBJ2-6): EPEVTQTPSHQVTQMGQEVILRCVPISNHLYFYWYRQILGQKVEFLVSFYNNEISEKSEIFDDQFSVERPDGSNFTLKIRSTKLEDSAMYFCASRALKTRAPKWANVLTFGAGSRLTVL.

V is TRBV7-3 and J is TRBJ2-1, with D uncertain. The CDR3 contains 11 residues. With 4 bases removed from V and 9 bases from J, the gap between germline ends came to 7 bases. Germline V gives CDR1 SGHTA, CDR2 FQGTGA. DNA for the CDR3: TGTGCCAGCAGCTACGGGCGTGAGCAGTTCTTC. As protein: CASSYGREQFF.

The chain employs TRBV27 and TRBJ2-7; 9 bases are a match to TRBD2. Germline CDR1 is MNHEY and CDR2 is SMNVEV (reference sequence). The J segment lost 5 bases and the V segment lost 3 bases, leaving 5 bases of the junction unmatched. The CDR3 is made up of 14 amino acids. CDR3 sequence (DNA): TGTGCCAGCAGTTTCATAGCGGGAGCGGACGAGCAGTACTTC. It yields the protein CASSFIAGADEQYF.

J is TRBJ1-1 and V is TRBV19; no clear D. Trimming left V 5 bases short and J 3 bases short, with 13 bases between. CDR1 is LNHDA, CDR2 SQIVND, per germline (reference sequence). The CDR3 runs to 14 residues. The DNA for the CDR3 is TGTGCCAGTAGTCCCGGACTCGGGGACACTGAAGCTTTCTTT. It specifies CASSPGLGDTEAFF.